A selection of T cell receptor beta chains follows, all from one sample in a study of T cells in narcolepsy. Measured with immunoSEQ multiplex PCR; TCRdb has only the in-frame clones, and not every one. The table includes roughly 40,000 clones, approximately 86% detected once. Specimen: CD45RA- memory CD4+ T cells from PBMCs. The receptors were gathered from a human donor with narcolepsy. Each CDR3 is given with its conserved first and last residue. Fields, in order: J gene, D gene, V gene, clone size, CDR3 protein, CDR3 DNA. The D gene is left open where the match is weak. The listing skips clone size in some rows; elsewhere it reads once, few, many or a size class.

TRBJ1-3 | TRBD1 | TRBV25-1 | - | CASGAGGGGNTIYF | TGTGCCAGCGGAGCAGGGGGCGGTGGAAACACCATATATTTT
TRBJ1-5 | TRBD1 | TRBV2 | - | CASSPGQGPNQPQHF | TGTGCCAGCAGCCCGGGACAGGGCCCTAATCAGCCCCAGCATTTT
TRBJ2-2 | - | TRBV7-8 | - | CASSLRYRESTGELFF | TGTGCCAGCAGCCTCCGATACAGGGAGAGCACCGGGGAGCTGTTTTTT
TRBJ1-2 | TRBD1 | TRBV6-5 | few | CASTLTGTGEGYTF | TGTGCCAGCACCTTAACCGGGACAGGGGAAGGCTACACCTTC
TRBJ1-1 | - | TRBV18 | - | CASSPPGRVNTEAFF | TGTGCCAGCTCACCACCGGGCAGGGTGAACACTGAAGCTTTCTTT
TRBJ2-2 | - | TRBV7-9 | - | CASSLVGAGTGELFF | TGTGCCAGCAGCTTAGTGGGGGCCGGGACCGGGGAGCTGTTTTTT
TRBJ2-7 | TRBD2 | TRBV7-2 | once | CASSLLLAGGGEQYF | TGTGCCAGCAGCTTATTGCTAGCGGGGGGCGGGGAGCAGTACTTC
TRBJ1-1 | - | TRBV7-9 | - | CASSLGQGETEAFF | TGTGCCAGCAGCTTGGGTCAGGGCGAAACTGAAGCTTTCTTT
TRBJ1-2 | - | TRBV5-8 | - | CASTHGATTF | TGTGCCAGCACCCACGGGGCGACGACCTTC
TRBJ1-2 | - | TRBV18 | - | CASSRTTEIDGYTF | TGTGCCAGCTCACGGACGACAGAGATCGATGGCTACACCTTC
TRBJ1-2 | - | TRBV7-9 | - | CASSLEAPSYTF | TGTGCCAGCAGCTTAGAGGCCCCCAGCTACACCTTC
TRBJ2-5 | TRBD2 | TRBV28 | - | CATLAGTQETQYF | TGTGCCACCTTAGCGGGGACACAAGAGACCCAGTACTTC
TRBJ2-7 | - | TRBV7-2 | - | CASSLGGVSEQYF | TGTGCCAGCAGCTTAGGGGGAGTGAGCGAGCAGTACTTC
TRBJ1-3 | - | TRBV9 | - | CASSARGTGNTIYF | TGTGCCAGCAGCGCGAGGGGGACTGGAAACACCATATATTTT
TRBJ1-1 | - | TRBV7-9 | - | CASSRSINTEAFF | TGTGCCAGCAGTCGATCCATTAACACTGAAGCTTTCTTT
TRBJ1-2 | TRBD1 | TRBV30 | - | CARGQPNYGYTF | TGTGCCCGGGGACAGCCTAACTATGGCTACACCTTC
TRBJ2-2 | TRBD1 | TRBV5-1 | - | CASSFQNRQGRDTGELFF | TGCGCCAGCAGCTTCCAGAACAGACAGGGGCGGGACACCGGGGAGCTGTTTTTT
TRBJ2-7 | - | TRBV18 | few | CASSQGGTLREQYF | TGTGCCAGCTCCCAGGGGGGTACGTTACGTGAGCAGTACTTC
TRBJ2-7 | TRBD1 | TRBV28 | once | CASSPSVGDRGLREQYF | TGTGCCAGCAGTCCCTCGGTGGGGGACAGGGGGCTAAGGGAGCAGTACTTC
TRBJ1-6 | - | TRBV6-6 | few | CASSYGGSVTSPLHF | TGTGCCAGCAGTTACGGGGGCAGTGTTACTTCACCCCTCCACTTT
TRBJ2-3 | - | TRBV5-1 | once | CASSLTKSDADTQYF | TGCGCCAGCAGCTTGACCAAGTCCGACGCAGATACGCAGTATTTT
TRBJ2-7 | - | TRBV28 | - | CASSLGAGSSYEQYF | TGTGCCAGCAGTTTAGGGGCAGGTTCCTCCTACGAGCAGTACTTC